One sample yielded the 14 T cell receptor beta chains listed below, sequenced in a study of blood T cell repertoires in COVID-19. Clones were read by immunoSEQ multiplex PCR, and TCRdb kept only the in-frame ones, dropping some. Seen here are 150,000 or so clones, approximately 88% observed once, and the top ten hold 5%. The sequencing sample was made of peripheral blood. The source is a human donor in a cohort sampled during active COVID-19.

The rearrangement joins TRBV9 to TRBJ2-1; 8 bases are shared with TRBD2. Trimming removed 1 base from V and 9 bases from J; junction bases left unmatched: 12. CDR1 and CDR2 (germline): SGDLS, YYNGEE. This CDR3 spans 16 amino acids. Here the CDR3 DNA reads TGTGCCAGCAGCGTAAGTAGCGGGATAGACCGGGCTGAGCAGTTCTTC. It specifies CASSVSSGIDRAEQFF. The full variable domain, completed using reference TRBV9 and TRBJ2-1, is DSGVTQTPKHLITATGQRVTLRCSPRSGDLSVYWYQQSLDQGLQFLIQYYNGEERAKGNILERFSAQQFPDLHSELNLSSLELGDSALYFCASSVSSGIDRAEQFFGPGTRLTVL.

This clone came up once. CDR3 region: CASSLRGQGSRSEAFF. The DNA of the CDR3 is TGTGCCAGCAGTTTGAGGGGACAGGGGTCGCGGAGTGAAGCTTTCTTT. The chain uses TRBV28 and TRBJ1-1; TRBD1 matches 10 bases. J was trimmed by 7 bases and V by 3 bases; bases with no gene match: 11. CDR1 and CDR2 (germline): MDHEN, SYDVKM. CDR3 length equals 16 residues.

CDR3 coding DNA: TGTGCCAGCAGCTCCCCAGCGGGGGGGCCGGGCGGGGAGCTGTTTTTT. Encoded protein: CASSSPAGGPGGELFF. The chain is built from TRBV7-2 and TRBJ2-2, with 10 nucleotides matching TRBD2. Germline V CDR1 and CDR2: SGHTA, FQGNSA. V was clipped by 4 bases and J by 7 bases; unmatched bases: 9. The CDR3 covers 16 residues. Full variable domain (missing parts from reference TRBV7-2 and TRBJ2-2): GAGVSQSPSNKVTEKGKDVELRCDPISGHTALYWYRQSLGQGLEFLIYFQGNSAPDKSGLPSDRFSAERTGGSVSTLTIQRTQQEDSAVYLCASSSPAGGPGGELFFGEGSRLTVL.

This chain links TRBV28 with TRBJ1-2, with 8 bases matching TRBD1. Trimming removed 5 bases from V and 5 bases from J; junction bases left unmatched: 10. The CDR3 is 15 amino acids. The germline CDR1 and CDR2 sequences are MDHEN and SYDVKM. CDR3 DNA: TGTGCCAGCAGTCTCTCCGGGACAGGCGTTTATGGCTACACCTTC. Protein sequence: CASSLSGTGVYGYTF.

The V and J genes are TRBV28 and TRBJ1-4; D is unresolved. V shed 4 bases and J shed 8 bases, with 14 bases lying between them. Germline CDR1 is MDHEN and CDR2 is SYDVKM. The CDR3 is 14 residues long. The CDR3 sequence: CASSWALGGEKLFF. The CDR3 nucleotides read TGTGCCAGCAGTTGGGCTCTGGGAGGCGAAAAACTGTTTTTT.

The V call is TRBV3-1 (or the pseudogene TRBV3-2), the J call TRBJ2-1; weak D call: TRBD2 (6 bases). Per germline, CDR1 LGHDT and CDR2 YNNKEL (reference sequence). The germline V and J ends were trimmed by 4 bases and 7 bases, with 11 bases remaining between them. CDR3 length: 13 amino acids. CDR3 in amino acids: CASSRGTVNEQFF. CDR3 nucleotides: TGTGCCAGCAGCCGCGGGACGGTGAATGAGCAGTTCTTC.

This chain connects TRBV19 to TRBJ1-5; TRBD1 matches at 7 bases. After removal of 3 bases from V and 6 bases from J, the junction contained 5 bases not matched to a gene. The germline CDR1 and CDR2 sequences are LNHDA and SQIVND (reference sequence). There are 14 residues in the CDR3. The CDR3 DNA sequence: TGTGCCAGTAGTATGGGGACAGCGGCTCAGCCCCAGCATTTT. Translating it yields CASSMGTAAQPQHF.

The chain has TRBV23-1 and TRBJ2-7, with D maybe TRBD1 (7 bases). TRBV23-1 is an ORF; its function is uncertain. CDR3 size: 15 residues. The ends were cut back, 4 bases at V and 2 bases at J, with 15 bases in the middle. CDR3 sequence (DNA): TGCGCCAGCAGTCCCCCAGGGGGGCCCGCCTACGAGCAGTACTTC. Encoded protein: CASSPPGGPAYEQYF.

CDR3 nucleotide sequence: TGTGCCTGGAGTGACAGGGGGAACACTGAAGCTTTCTTT. Its protein product is CAWSDRGNTEAFF. The chain combines TRBV30 with TRBJ1-1; 7 bases are shared with TRBD1. CDR1 and CDR2 (germline): GTSNPN, SVGIG (reference sequence). Trimming at V came to 1 base and at J to 1 base, leaving 0 bases not matched to a gene. CDR3 size: 13 residues.

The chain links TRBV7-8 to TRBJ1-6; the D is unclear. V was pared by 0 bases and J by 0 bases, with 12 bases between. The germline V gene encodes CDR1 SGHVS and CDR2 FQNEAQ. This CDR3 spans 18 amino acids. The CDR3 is CASSLALSRSSYNSPLHF. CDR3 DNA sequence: TGTGCCAGCAGCTTAGCGCTATCCCGGAGCTCCTATAATTCACCCCTCCACTTT.

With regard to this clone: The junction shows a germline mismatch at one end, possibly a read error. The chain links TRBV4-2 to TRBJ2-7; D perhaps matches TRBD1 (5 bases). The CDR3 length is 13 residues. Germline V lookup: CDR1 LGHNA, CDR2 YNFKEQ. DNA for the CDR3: TGTGCCAGCAGCCAAGATATAGAGGCCAGGGAACACTTC. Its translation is CASSQDIEAREHF.

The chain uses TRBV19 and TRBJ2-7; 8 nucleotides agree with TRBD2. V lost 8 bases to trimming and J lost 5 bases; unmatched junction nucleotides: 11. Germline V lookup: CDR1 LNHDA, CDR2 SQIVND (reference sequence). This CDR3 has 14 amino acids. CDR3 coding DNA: TGTGCCAGTGCCACGGGACTAGAAACCCACGAGCAGTACTTC. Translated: CASATGLETHEQYF. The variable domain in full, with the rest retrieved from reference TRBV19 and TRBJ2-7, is DGGITQSPKYLFRKEGQNVTLSCEQNLNHDAMYWYRQDPGQGLRLIYYSQIVNDFQKGDIAEGYSVSREKKESFPLTVTSAQKNPTAFYLCASATGLETHEQYFGPGTRLTVT.

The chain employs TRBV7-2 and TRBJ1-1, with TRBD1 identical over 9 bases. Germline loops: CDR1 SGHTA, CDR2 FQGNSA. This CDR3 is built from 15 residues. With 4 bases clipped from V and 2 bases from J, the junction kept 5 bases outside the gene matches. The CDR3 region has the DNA TGTGCCAGCAGCTCCAGGACAGGGGCAAACACTGAAGCTTTCTTT. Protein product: CASSSRTGANTEAFF.

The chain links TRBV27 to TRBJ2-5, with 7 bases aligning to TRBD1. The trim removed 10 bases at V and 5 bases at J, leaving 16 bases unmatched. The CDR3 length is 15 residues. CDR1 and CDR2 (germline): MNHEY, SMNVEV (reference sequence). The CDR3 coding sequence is TGTGCCACAACGGGGCGAGGCAGGGGGTATGAGACCCAGTACTTC. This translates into CATTGRGRGYETQYF.